The rows below give T cell receptor beta chains drawn from one sample of a study of beta chain features in type 1 diabetes. Assay used: immunoSEQ multiplex PCR; TCRdb lists only in-frame clones, some missing. The sample lists 160,000 or so clones, 9% to 10% occurring once. Sequencing input: central memory CD4+ T cells from blood. Every receptor here comes from a woman aged 18 to 35 in good health. The CDR3 runs from the conserved cysteine through the conserved F or W. Fields, in order: V gene, clone size, D gene, J gene, CDR3 protein, CDR3 DNA. D genes are given only for firm matches. Not every row has a clone size; where given, it reads once, few, many or a size class.

TRBV5-6,few,TRBD2,TRBJ2-1,CASSPLGSGSLDEQFF,TGTGCCAGCAGCCCCCTAGGCAGCGGGAGTCTGGATGAGCAGTTCTTC
TRBV10-3,once,.,TRBJ2-4,CAISEKGRQNIQYF,TGTGCCATCAGTGAGAAAGGGAGGCAAAACATTCAGTACTTC
TRBV19,few,.,TRBJ2-1,CARDNRDRNEQFF,TGTGCCAGAGACAACAGGGACCGCAATGAGCAGTTCTTC
TRBV7-2,few,.,TRBJ2-7,CASSFSGLEQYF,TGTGCCAGCAGCTTTTCGGGGTTGGAGCAGTACTTC
TRBV14,few,.,TRBJ2-4,CASSQQASAKNIQYF,TGTGCCAGCAGCCAACAGGCGTCGGCCAAAAACATTCAGTACTTC
TRBV6-5,.,.,TRBJ1-2,CASSSVTNGYTF,TGTGCCAGCAGTTCCGTGACAAATGGCTACACCTTC
TRBV9,.,.,TRBJ2-1,CASSVGSVNEQFF,TGTGCCAGCAGCGTAGGATCGGTCAATGAGCAGTTCTTC
TRBV6-5,.,TRBD2,TRBJ2-5,CASSPGTIGETQYF,TGTGCCAGCAGTCCTGGGACTATAGGAGAGACCCAGTACTTC
TRBV19,few,.,TRBJ1-1,CASRDTINTEAFF,TGTGCCAGTAGGGACACAATCAACACTGAAGCTTTCTTT
TRBV4-3,few,TRBD2,TRBJ2-6,CASSGTSGAAGANVLTF,TGCGCCAGCAGCGGGACTAGCGGGGCCGCTGGGGCCAACGTCCTGACTTTC
TRBV7-2,.,TRBD2,TRBJ2-2,CASSRGTSGGRSTGELFF,TGCGCCAGCAGCCGAGGGACTAGCGGGGGGCGCAGCACCGGGGAGCTGTTTTTT
TRBV5-1,.,TRBD1,TRBJ2-1,CASSPGTAYNEQFF,TGCGCCAGCAGCCCCGGGACAGCCTACAATGAGCAGTTCTTC
TRBV18,.,.,TRBJ2-2,CASSPDSNTGELFF,TGTGCCAGCTCACCAGACAGTAACACCGGGGAGCTGTTTTTT
TRBV6-6,few,.,TRBJ1-2,CASSPNRDWYGYTF,TGTGCCAGCAGCCCAAACAGGGATTGGTATGGCTACACCTTC
TRBV30,few,.,TRBJ1-1,CAWKSQTGHLMNTEAFF,TGTGCCTGGAAATCCCAAACGGGACACCTAATGAACACTGAAGCTTTCTTT
TRBV15,once,TRBD1,TRBJ1-2,CATSRGTGADYGYTF,TGTGCCACCAGCAGGGGTACAGGGGCGGACTATGGCTACACCTTC
TRBV7-2,.,.,TRBJ1-2,CASSDGNNYGYTF,TGTGCCAGCAGCGACGGGAATAACTATGGCTACACCTTC
TRBV5-4,few,TRBD1,TRBJ2-7,CASSVPGQGYEQYF,TGTGCCAGCAGCGTCCCGGGACAGGGCTACGAGCAGTACTTC
TRBV12-5,.,TRBD1,TRBJ1-5,CASGVGQGYQPQHF,TGTGCTAGTGGGGTCGGACAGGGCTATCAGCCCCAGCATTTT
TRBV6-6,few,TRBD1,TRBJ1-2,CASSFGTGDGYTF,TGTGCCAGCAGTTTCGGGACAGGGGATGGCTACACCTTC